This section outlines one TCR beta chain sequence together with its context. These data come from a study of blood T cell repertoires in COVID-19. Background on the study: Sources were T cells, B-cell-depleted T cells, or PBMCs; the material itself was cDNA or gDNA.

Authors' processing steps: Amplification of reference gene primers provided the estimated nucleated cell counts. Sequenced by immunoSEQ multiplex PCR; TCRdb stores in-frame clones only, minus some. D and trimming were read from the DNA, whereas the V and J calls and clone size are those reported in that table. This sample has fewer than 300,000 clones, with approximately 90% found just once. Participants spanned ages about 18 to 90 years and resided in roughly 22 US areas. Cohorts were based on clinical histories the participants reported. The trim removed 0 bases at V and 4 bases at J, leaving 1 base unmatched. Germline loops: CDR1 SGHRS, CDR2 YFSETQ. This CDR3 has 15 amino acids.

The specimen sequenced was PBMCs or T cells enriched from blood (not recorded which). The clonotype was recovered from a man aged 35 to 55 who had recovered from COVID-19. This chain joins TRBV5-1 and TRBJ1-4; 9 nucleotides agree with TRBD1. CDR3 DNA sequence: TGCGCCAGCAGCTTGGCGACAGGGGGTAATGAAAAACTGTTTTTT. Protein sequence: CASSLATGGNEKLFF.